This TCR beta chain came from a study of T cells in Graves' hyperthyroidism and ophthalmopathy. Germline V lookup: CDR1 MGHRA, CDR2 YSYEKL. V gave up 3 bases and J gave up 4 bases; unmatched junction bases: 11. CDR3 size: 16 residues. TCR beta CDR3 regions were amplified from RNA. Researchers ran a first-round RT-PCR on the TCR CDR3 using the HTBI primer set. TCRdb re-called the multiplex PCR reads with MiXCR, one entry per CDR3 protein. Among about 130,000 distinct CDR3 sequences listed, around 21% were seen once. The PBMCs were taken from about 10 ml of fresh peripheral blood. The chain recombines TRBV4-1 with TRBJ1-2; TRBD1 aligns across 7 bases. The receptor was isolated from a woman aged 50 to 60 with Graves' hyperthyroidism that later progressed to Graves' ophthalmopathy. The sample taken for sequencing was blood. As DNA, the CDR3 is TGCGCCAGCAGCCAGCCAGACAGGGAGATGGTCTATGGCTACACCTTC. This gives the protein CASSQPDREMVYGYTF.